These 30 T cell receptor beta chains were all obtained from the same sample, sequenced in a study of neurological immune-mediated disorders. TCRdb processed the 5' RACE reads anew with MiXCR; each CDR3 protein has one entry. The sample has approximately 130,000 distinct CDR3 sequences; approximately 3.2% are singletons. Specimen: PBMCs. These receptor sequences come from a young woman with multiple sclerosis.

This clonotype was seen at least ten times. The chain combines TRBV12-3 or TRBV12-4 with TRBJ1-5; D call uncertain. The CDR3 length is 15 residues. The germline V and J ends were trimmed by 6 bases and 1 base, with 13 bases remaining between them. CDR3 DNA sequence: TGTGCCAGCAGCTCCCGGGGTTGGAGCAATCAGCCCCAGCATTTT. Protein sequence: CASSSRGWSNQPQHF.

This clonotype was detected a few times. The chain employs TRBV5-1 and TRBJ2-1, with unresolved D. V shed 0 bases and J shed 8 bases, with 6 bases lying between them. Germline lookup yields CDR1 SGHRS and CDR2 YFSETQ. This CDR3 region has 12 residues. CDR3 DNA: TGCGCCAGCAGCTTGGATCAGGATGAGCAGTTCTTC. It codes for CASSLDQDEQFF.

This clonotype has more than one count but fewer than ten. The chain is built from TRBV12-3 or TRBV12-4 and TRBJ2-3; D gene ambiguous. Trimming removed 7 bases from V and 0 bases from J, with 17 bases in between. CDR3 length: 16 residues. The CDR3 DNA reads as TGTGCCAGCACCAGGACGAGAGCGTATAGCACAGATACGCAGTATTTT. As protein: CASTRTRAYSTDTQYF.

There are many counts of this clonotype. The chain is built from TRBV7-2 and TRBJ2-7, with 14 bases fitting TRBD2. The CDR3 consists of 15 residues. Trimming at V came to 5 bases and at J to 4 bases, leaving 4 bases not matched to a gene. Germline CDR1 and CDR2: SGHTA and FQGNSA. The CDR3 DNA reads TGTGCCAGCAGCCAGACTAGCGGGGGGGCATACGAGCAGTACTTC. Its protein is CASSQTSGGAYEQYF.

The table lists this clonotype with many counts. The rearrangement links TRBV5-1 to TRBJ1-2; no reliable D call. Germline V gives CDR1 SGHRS, CDR2 YFSETQ. Trimming took off 0 bases at V and 0 bases at J, with 15 bases between the two ends. The CDR3 loop spans 17 amino acids. The CDR3 DNA is TGCGCCAGCAGCTTGGATGGGATCTCAAAAGCTAACTATGGCTACACCTTC. It specifies CASSLDGISKANYGYTF.

This clonotype appeared many times. V gene TRBV19 combines with J gene TRBJ2-4; D is unresolved. The germline V gene has CDR1 LNHDA and CDR2 SQIVND (reference sequence). The CDR3 extends over 11 amino acids. V dropped 9 bases and J dropped 2 bases, with 5 bases sitting between them. CDR3 amino acids: CASRTKNIQYF. The CDR3 region has the DNA TGTGCCAGCCGAACCAAAAACATTCAGTACTTC.

In this sample, this clonotype turned up many times. This chain connects TRBV7-6 to TRBJ2-7, with D possibly matching TRBD2 (6 bases). CDR1 and CDR2 (germline): SGHVS, FNYEAQ. Trimming stripped 5 bases from V and 0 bases from J, with 14 bases between. The CDR3 runs to 15 residues. The CDR3 coding sequence is TGTGCCAGCAGCCCTCGGGCCGGGAGCTCCTACGAGCAGTACTTC. This translates into CASSPRAGSSYEQYF.

This clonotype has ten or more counts. The chain combines TRBV6-5 with TRBJ1-5, with a tentative D call TRBD1 (5 bases). This CDR3 comprises 16 residues. V gave up 0 bases and J gave up 0 bases, with 9 bases separating them. CDR1 and CDR2 from the germline V gene are MNHEY and SVGAGI. Here the CDR3 DNA reads TGTGCCAGCAGTTACTCTTCAGGGAATAGCAATCAGCCCCAGCATTTT. Protein sequence: CASSYSSGNSNQPQHF.

This clonotype was observed at least ten times. V usage is TRBV11-2 and J usage is TRBJ2-5; no firm D call. CDR1 SGHAT and CDR2 FQNNGV come from the germline V gene. The CDR3 covers 15 residues. V was cut by 1 base and J by 5 bases, with 14 bases left in between. CDR3 sequence reads: CASSLVGLDVETQYF. Written as DNA, the CDR3 is TGTGCCAGCAGCTTAGTGGGTCTAGATGTGGAGACCCAGTACTTC.

This clonotype showed up many times. The chain has TRBV20-1 and TRBJ1-4; 7 bases map to TRBD1. Germline V gene lookup returns CDR1 DFQATT and CDR2 SNEGSKA (reference sequence). V was pared by 0 bases and J by 8 bases, with 9 bases of the junction left unmatched. The CDR3 extends over 15 amino acids. The CDR3 loop reads CSARDGGQRAEKLFF. CDR3 DNA: TGCAGTGCTAGAGATGGGGGACAGAGGGCGGAAAAACTGTTTTTT.

This clonotype was observed at least ten times. This chain links TRBV7-2 with TRBJ2-7, with D perhaps TRBD2 (5 bases). V dropped 1 base and J dropped 3 bases, with 10 bases sitting between them. Germline CDR1 reads SGHTA; CDR2 reads FQGNSA. The CDR3 is made up of 14 amino acids. The DNA of the CDR3 is TGTGCCAGCAGCTTAGGGCCCGGGAACTACGAGCAGTACTTC. It specifies CASSLGPGNYEQYF.

This clonotype was observed many times. The CDR3 DNA is TGTGCCAGCAGCCCCACCGGGACAAGTAATGAAAAACTGTTTTTT. Protein: CASSPTGTSNEKLFF. The V and J genes are TRBV7-2 and TRBJ1-4, with D perhaps matching TRBD1 (6 bases). Trimming removed 5 bases at V and 4 bases at J, with 14 bases between. The CDR3 is 15 residues long. Per the germline V gene, CDR1 is SGHTA and CDR2 is FQGNSA.

This clonotype has at least ten counts. This chain links TRBV20-1 with TRBJ1-1; no reliable D call. V was clipped by 2 bases and J by 6 bases, with 13 bases between them. The CDR3 spans 13 residues. Germline assignment: CDR1 DFQATT and CDR2 SNEGSKA (reference sequence). CDR3 sequence: CSARSMGKPEAFF. The CDR3 bases are TGCAGTGCTAGAAGTATGGGAAAACCTGAAGCTTTCTTT.

In regard to this clonotype: Sequence at one end of the junction differs from germline and may be a read error. J is TRBJ1-6 and V is TRBV12-3 or TRBV12-4, with 7 bases matching TRBD1. This CDR3 is 14 amino acids long. CDR3 amino acids: CASRVDRHDSTLNF. The CDR3 nucleotides read TGTGCCAGCAGAGTGGACAGGCATGATTCAACCCTCAACTTT.

This clonotype was seen repeatedly, ten times or more. This chain connects TRBV11-2 to TRBJ2-1; D perhaps matches TRBD1 (5 bases). Trimming cost V 5 bases and J 0 bases, with 26 bases left between them. The CDR3 sequence is 20 residues long. Germline lookup yields CDR1 SGHAT and CDR2 FQNNGV. CDR3 in DNA: TGTGCCAGCAGCCTTGGACACCCAAAACCTATTTGGGGCTCCTACAATGAGCAGTTCTTC. Its translation: CASSLGHPKPIWGSYNEQFF.

This clonotype was seen at least ten times. J is TRBJ1-1 and V is TRBV5-1, with TRBD1 as a possible D gene (5 bases). This CDR3 comprises 13 residues. Germline CDR1 and CDR2: SGHRS and YFSETQ. The germline V and J ends were trimmed by 4 bases and 1 base, with 8 bases remaining between them. The CDR3 region is CASSNQGNTEAFF. The CDR3 coding sequence is TGCGCCAGCAGCAACCAGGGGAACACTGAAGCTTTCTTT.

This clonotype was picked up many times. V gene TRBV2 combines with J gene TRBJ1-1, with D perhaps matching TRBD1 (6 bases). In germline, CDR1 is SNHLY, CDR2 FYNNEI. V was pared by 3 bases and J by 4 bases, with 9 bases between. CDR3 length: 13 residues. CDR3 loop: CASSDRGRTEAFF. The DNA of the CDR3 is TGTGCCAGCAGTGACAGGGGCCGCACTGAAGCTTTCTTT.

This clonotype was recorded a few times. The rearrangement joins TRBV5-1 to TRBJ1-2, with TRBD1 as a possible D gene (5 bases). The CDR3 runs 15 residues. CDR1 SGHRS and CDR2 YFSETQ come from the germline V gene. Trimming took 5 bases from V and 4 from J, leaving 18 bases between them. CDR3 loop: CASSWGSKKGYGYTF. In nucleotides, the CDR3 is TGCGCCAGCAGTTGGGGGTCCAAGAAGGGCTATGGCTACACCTTC.

This clonotype was observed many times. The rearrangement uses TRBV20-1 and TRBJ1-5; weak D call: TRBD1 (6 bases). Germline V CDR1 and CDR2: DFQATT, SNEGSKA (reference sequence). This CDR3 comprises 15 residues. V lost 6 bases, J lost 1 base, and 16 bases lay in between. The DNA for the CDR3 is TGCAGTGCCGACGCCGGGACAAGAAGCAATCAGCCCCAGCATTTT. As protein: CSADAGTRSNQPQHF.

The J gene is TRBJ2-3, the V gene TRBV20-1; TRBD2 matches at 13 bases. The CDR3 is 15 amino acids. The germline CDR1 and CDR2 sequences are DFQATT and SNEGSKA (reference sequence). With 6 bases clipped from V and 7 bases from J, the junction kept 10 bases outside the gene matches. CDR3 in amino acids: CSASQGLAGVNTQYF. Written as DNA, the CDR3 is TGCAGTGCAAGCCAAGGACTAGCGGGAGTCAATACGCAGTATTTT.

This clonotype was observed many times. The chain carries TRBV5-1 and TRBJ2-1; D gene unclear. The germline V and J ends were trimmed by 2 bases and 2 bases, with 17 bases remaining between them. Germline V gene lookup returns CDR1 SGHRS and CDR2 YFSETQ. This CDR3 is built from 17 residues. The CDR3 DNA sequence: TGCGCCAGCAGCTTTGGCATGGTGATACCCCCCTACAATGAGCAGTTCTTC. The encoded protein is CASSFGMVIPPYNEQFF.

The table lists this clonotype with many counts. This chain uses TRBV19 with TRBJ2-2, with 10 bases fitting TRBD1. The CDR3 has 16 amino acids. Trimming cost V 3 bases and J 6 bases; bases outside gene matches: 7. CDR1 and CDR2 (germline): LNHDA, SQIVND (reference sequence). CDR3 protein: CASSIGRDRGAGELFF. The CDR3 nucleotides are TGTGCCAGTAGTATCGGCCGGGACAGGGGCGCCGGGGAGCTGTTTTTT.

This clonotype was found many times. CDR3 coding DNA: TGTGCCTGGAGTGCCGGGGGTGATCAGCCCCAGCATTTT. Translated, it gives CAWSAGGDQPQHF. The chain is built from TRBV30 and TRBJ1-5; D possibly corresponds to TRBD1 (5 bases). The CDR3 loop spans 13 amino acids. Between the trimmed V and J ends, which lost 1 base and 5 bases, there was a span of 9 bases. From germline, CDR1 is GTSNPN and CDR2 SVGIG (reference sequence).

The table lists this clonotype with many counts. The chain employs TRBV6-2 or TRBV6-3 and TRBJ2-1; 9 bases fit TRBD2. V lost 6 bases to trimming and J lost 8 bases; unmatched junction nucleotides: 11. There are 15 residues in the CDR3. Germline lookup yields CDR1 MNHEY and CDR2 SVGEGT. CDR3 bases: TGTGCCAGCAGCTCCCGGGGGCTAGCGGGGCATGAGCAGTTCTTC. Amino acids: CASSSRGLAGHEQFF.

This clonotype was seen ten or more times. J is TRBJ1-6 and V is TRBV7-2; D remains unclear. The CDR3 is made up of 15 amino acids. V was trimmed by 7 bases and J by 6 bases, leaving 16 bases between them. In germline, CDR1 is SGHTA, CDR2 FQGNSA. The CDR3 reads CASTLLKGTNSPLHF. CDR3 DNA: TGTGCCAGCACCCTCCTGAAGGGAACTAATTCACCCCTCCACTTT.

This clonotype appeared many times. The genes are TRBV7-9 and TRBJ2-3, with D uncertain. Trimming removed 7 bases from V and 4 bases from J, with 6 bases in between. The CDR3 spans 11 residues. The germline V gene has CDR1 SEHNR and CDR2 FQNEAQ (reference sequence). The CDR3 DNA is TGTGCCAGCACCCGATCAGATACGCAGTATTTT. Its protein product is CASTRSDTQYF.

This clonotype was seen many times. This chain joins TRBV4-1 and TRBJ2-1, with TRBD2 matching 10 bases. CDR1 MGHRA and CDR2 YSYEKL come from the germline V gene. The CDR3 extends over 15 amino acids. Trimming at V came to 8 bases and at J to 8 bases, leaving 12 bases not matched to a gene. The CDR3 DNA sequence: TGCGCCAGCGCAAGGCAAGCGGGGGGGAAGGATGAGCAGTTCTTC. Translating it yields CASARQAGGKDEQFF.

This clonotype was observed many times. J is TRBJ1-5 and V is TRBV3-1; D remains unclear. This CDR3 region has 14 residues. Germline V gene sequence: CDR1 LGHDT, CDR2 YNNKEL (reference sequence). V shed 4 bases and J shed 6 bases, with 13 bases lying between them. The DNA of the CDR3 is TGTGCCAGCAGCCTCAGGTCGGACGGTCAGCCCCAGCATTTT. This sequence encodes CASSLRSDGQPQHF.

There are many counts of this clonotype. The J gene is TRBJ2-3, the V gene TRBV15; D not certain. Trimming stripped 3 bases from V and 9 bases from J, with 13 bases between. This CDR3 comprises 13 residues. Germline assignment: CDR1 LNHNV and CDR2 YYDKDF (reference sequence). The CDR3 protein is CATSSPTMGTQYF. The CDR3 region has the DNA TGTGCCACCAGCAGCCCAACCATGGGGACGCAGTATTTT.

This clonotype has ten or more counts. The rearrangement joins TRBV3-1 to TRBJ2-1; D perhaps matches TRBD1 (5 bases). V dropped 0 bases and J dropped 7 bases, with 16 bases sitting between them. Germline V gene lookup returns CDR1 LGHDT and CDR2 YNNKEL (reference sequence). This CDR3 region has 16 residues. CDR3 sequence (DNA): TGTGCCAGCAGCCAAGAAAGGCAGGGTCGTAGAAATGAGCAGTTCTTC. Translated, it gives CASSQERQGRRNEQFF.